The 15 T cell receptor beta chains in this list originate from one sample, sequenced in a study of OX40 agonist ivuxolimab in advanced cancers. The receptor library was made with the immunoSEQ multiplex PCR assay. TCRdb retrieved this table from immuneACCESS and kept in-frame rearrangements only. Not all clones are present; in checked studies, unresolved V genes account for under half, and no reason is known for the remainder. In all, the sample holds around 84,000 clones, and roughly 90% of those were seen once. The ten largest account for around 0.53% of the sample. Sequenced here: CD4+ or CD8+ T cells sorted from blood, sampled in a trial of the OX40 agonist ivuxolimab. The receptors were sampled from an adult with an advanced solid tumor such as melanoma, head and neck, liver or kidney cancer.

The count of this clone is one. The chain is built from TRBV7-2 and TRBJ1-5; D not resolved. Per germline, CDR1 SGHTA and CDR2 FQGNSA. The CDR3 is 15 amino acids. V lost 3 bases and J lost 6, with 15 bases in between. CDR3 protein: CASSFRTSPGQPQHF. CDR3 DNA: TGTGCCAGCAGCTTTAGGACCTCCCCAGGTCAGCCCCAGCATTTT. The full variable domain, its missing parts supplied by reference TRBV7-2 and TRBJ1-5, is GAGVSQSPSNKVTEKGKDVELRCDPISGHTALYWYRQSLGQGLEFLIYFQGNSAPDKSGLPSDRFSAERTGGSVSTLTIQRTQQEDSAVYLCASSFRTSPGQPQHFGDGTRLSIL.

The chain recombines TRBV18 with TRBJ1-3; the D gene is possibly TRBD1 (6 bases). The CDR3 totals 17 residues. CDR1 KGHSH and CDR2 LQKENI come from the germline V gene. Trimming took off 6 bases at V and 0 bases at J, with 18 bases between the two ends. CDR3 amino acids: CASSRQATGLSGNTIYF. The DNA of the CDR3 is TGTGCCAGCTCGCGACAAGCGACAGGCCTCTCTGGAAACACCATATATTTT.

The chain links TRBV10-3 to TRBJ2-1; 8 bases match TRBD2. V trimming: 8 bases; J trimming: 0 bases; junction bases outside the gene matches: 0. Germline values: CDR1 ENHRY, CDR2 SYGVKD. CDR3 length: 13 residues. CDR3 sequence (DNA): TGTGCCATCGGACTAGCCTCCTACAATGAGCAGTTCTTC. It yields the protein CAIGLASYNEQFF.

The V gene is TRBV30, the J gene TRBJ1-2; 7 bases are shared with TRBD1. The CDR3 consists of 12 residues. V lost 5 bases, J lost 5 bases, and 5 bases stayed unmatched. Looked up from germline, CDR1 is GTSNPN and CDR2 is SVGIG (reference sequence). The CDR3, as DNA: TGTGCCTGGGGTCGACAGGGATATGGCTACACCTTC. Translated: CAWGRQGYGYTF. Complete variable domain (other parts from reference TRBV30 and TRBJ1-2): SQTIHQWPATLVQPVGSPLSLECTVEGTSNPNLYWYRQAAGRGLQLLFYSVGIGQISSEVPQNLSASRPQDRQFILSSKKLLLSDSGFYLCAWGRQGYGYTFGSGTRLTVV.

The chain couples TRBV9 to TRBJ2-1, with 9 bases lining up with TRBD1. This CDR3 has 16 amino acids. V shed 4 bases and J 7 bases; nucleotides not matched to a gene: 12. Germline V gene data show CDR1 as SGDLS and CDR2 as YYNGEE. The CDR3 DNA follows: TGTGCCAGCAGCACCTCGGGGGACAGGGCGAGGAATGAGCAGTTCTTC. Amino acids: CASSTSGDRARNEQFF.

This clone has only a few counts. The chain recombines TRBV6-1 with TRBJ1-6; no firm D call. The V end was cut by 6 bases, the J end by 5 bases, with 14 bases between. Germline V gene sequence: CDR1 MNHNS, CDR2 SASEGT. CDR3 size: 15 residues. The CDR3 region has the DNA TGTGCCAGCAGGGTGGCAGGCCAAAATAATTCACCCCTCCACTTT. Translation: CASRVAGQNNSPLHF.

The chain links TRBV28 to TRBJ2-7; 9 nucleotides match TRBD1. V was clipped by 6 bases and J by 2 bases; unmatched bases: 2. The CDR3 spans 13 residues. Germline assignment: CDR1 MDHEN and CDR2 SYDVKM. In nucleotides, the CDR3 is TGTGCCAGCAGGGGACAGGGAACCTACGAGCAGTACTTC. This encodes CASRGQGTYEQYF.

This rearrangement joins TRBV5-4 to TRBJ2-1, with D tentatively TRBD2 (7 bases). This CDR3 is 15 amino acids long. The V and J ends lost 4 bases and 7 bases respectively, with 18 bases between them. The germline V gene has CDR1 SGHNT and CDR2 YYREEE (reference sequence). The CDR3 reads CASSTRIGRGNEQFF. In DNA, the CDR3 is TGTGCCAGCAGCACGAGGATAGGGAGGGGGAATGAGCAGTTCTTC.

V gene TRBV7-6 combines with J gene TRBJ2-1; D not resolved. The CDR3 runs to 12 residues. The V end lost 5 bases, the J end lost 9 bases, and 11 bases lay between the germline ends. Germline lookup yields CDR1 SGHVS and CDR2 FNYEAQ. CDR3 sequence (DNA): TGTGCCAGCAGCCTGACTCTGAGTGAGCAGTTCTTC. As protein: CASSLTLSEQFF.

This chain links TRBV5-1 with TRBJ2-7; 13 nucleotides line up with TRBD2. V dropped 3 bases and J dropped 4; count of bases not matched to a gene: 4. The CDR3 runs 15 residues. CDR1 SGHRS and CDR2 YFSETQ come from the germline V gene. The CDR3 sequence is CASSSQGLAGYEQYF. DNA of the CDR3: TGCGCCAGCAGCTCTCAGGGACTAGCGGGGTACGAGCAGTACTTC.

This chain uses TRBV9 with TRBJ2-1, with TRBD2 identical over 8 bases. After removal of 0 bases from V and 4 bases from J, the junction contained 9 bases not matched to a gene. The CDR3 has 17 residues. Germline CDR1 reads SGDLS; CDR2 reads YYNGEE. The CDR3 protein is CASSVGSGTSGYNEQFF. Written as DNA, the CDR3 is TGTGCCAGCAGCGTAGGTTCCGGGACTAGTGGGTACAATGAGCAGTTCTTC.

This clone is a singleton in its sample. The V and J genes are TRBV7-9 and TRBJ2-1; 9 nucleotides line up with TRBD2. Germline V lookup: CDR1 SEHNR, CDR2 FQNEAQ (reference sequence). CDR3 size: 17 residues. V was pared by 5 bases and J by 7 bases, with 15 bases of the junction left unmatched. The CDR3 coding sequence is TGTGCCAGCAGCCCCCGAGGTGCTAGCGGGGTCATAAATGAGCAGTTCTTC. Protein product: CASSPRGASGVINEQFF.

A single count supports this clone. V usage is TRBV5-6 and J usage is TRBJ2-5; D is possibly TRBD2 (5 bases). The V end lost 1 base, the J end lost 4 bases, and 8 bases lay between the germline ends. There are 13 residues in the CDR3. Germline values: CDR1 SGHDT, CDR2 YYEEEE. In DNA form, the CDR3 reads TGTGCCAGCAGCTTGCGGGGTGGAGAGACCCAGTACTTC. Its protein product is CASSLRGGETQYF. Based on the CDR3 plus reference TRBV5-6 and TRBJ2-5, the full variable domain is DAGVTQSPTHLIKTRGQQVTLRCSPKSGHDTVSWYQQALGQGPQFIFQYYEEEERQRGNFPDRFSGHQFPNYSSELNVNALLLGDSALYLCASSLRGGETQYFGPGTRLLVL.

CDR3 amino acids: CASSQGLGQREKLFF. CDR3 nucleotides: TGCGCCAGCAGCCAAGGGCTCGGACAGCGTGAAAAACTGTTTTTT. The chain is built from TRBV4-1 and TRBJ1-4, with a weak D call TRBD1 (6 bases). The CDR3 is 15 residues long. V shed 1 base and J shed 7 bases, with 13 bases lying between them. Germline values: CDR1 MGHRA, CDR2 YSYEKL.

The genes are TRBV5-1 and TRBJ2-7; TRBD2 aligns across 9 bases. Germline lookup yields CDR1 SGHRS and CDR2 YFSETQ. The V and J ends lost 4 bases and 6 bases, in that order; junction bases with no gene match: 11. The CDR3 extends over 15 amino acids. DNA of the CDR3: TGCGCCAGCAGCATTCTAGCGGGACTCTCATCCGAGCAGTACTTC. Its translation is CASSILAGLSSEQYF.